This is a list of T cell receptor beta chains from one sample in a study of T cell repertoires in cytomegalovirus infection. In TCRdb, the reads were re-called with MiXCR into one record per CDR3 protein. In the table there are about 98,000 distinct CDR3 sequences, more than 15% of which are singletons. The sequenced material came from PBMCs. The receptor source for this set is a human donor in good health (CMV status not recorded). Some clones in this sample may be carry-over from other donors' samples. Both conserved end residues are part of each CDR3. The D gene is left open where the match is weak. A clone size is listed for some rows: how often the clone was seen (once, few, many), or a class if it is expanded.

V gene	clone size	J gene	D gene	CDR3 DNA	CDR3 protein
TRBV7-8	many	TRBJ1-6	-	TGTGCCAGCAGCTTGGCAGTTAATTCACCCCTCCACTTT	CASSLAVNSPLHF
TRBV19	few	TRBJ2-2	TRBD2	TGTGCCAGTCATAGGACTAGCGGGGGATTTGGCGGGGAGCTGTTTTTT	CASHRTSGGFGGELFF
TRBV6-2/TRBV6-3	many	TRBJ1-1	-	TGTGCCAGCAATTTAGGGTCGGGCACTGAAGCTTTCTTT	CASNLGSGTEAFF
TRBV2	few	TRBJ2-5	TRBD2	TGTGCCAGCAGTGCTATAGCGGGGGGGAACCAAGAGACCCAGTACTTC	CASSAIAGGNQETQYF
TRBV7-2	many	TRBJ1-6	TRBD1	TGTGCCAGCAGCTCCCAGGCAGGGGGGAATAATTCACCCCTCCACTTT	CASSSQAGGNNSPLHF
TRBV18	-	TRBJ1-3	TRBD1	TGTGCCAGCTCACCCGGACAGGGGCTACGGTCTGGAAACACCATATATTTT	CASSPGQGLRSGNTIYF
TRBV5-1	-	TRBJ1-5	-	TGCGCCAGCAGCTTGTCGCGGACAAATCAGCCCCAGCATTTT	CASSLSRTNQPQHF
TRBV7-9	-	TRBJ2-5	-	TGTGCCAGCAGCTTAGGAGGGCAGACCCAGTACTTC	CASSLGGQTQYF
TRBV28	few	TRBJ1-2	-	TGTGCCAGCAGCCCGAACCTGAGCTATGGCTACACCTTC	CASSPNLSYGYTF
TRBV15	few	TRBJ2-3	-	TGTGCCACCAGCAGAGATAGAGGGGGAAGCACAGATACGCAGTATTTT	CATSRDRGGSTDTQYF
TRBV20-1	-	TRBJ1-2	-	TGCAGTGCTAGAGTCTCCGGGGCGTTATATGGCTACACCTTC	CSARVSGALYGYTF